The 22 T cell receptor beta chains reported below all come from one sample, sequenced in a study of T cell responses to AZD1222 COVID-19 vaccine. Using immunoSEQ multiplex PCR, the repertoire was profiled, and TCRdb retains in-frame clones only, with some absent. The repertoire holds 100,000 to 150,000 clones, with about 90% as singletons. Sequencing was performed on peripheral blood, taken on day 0 of MenACWY control vaccination. These receptors originate from an adult in good health.

The chain joins TRBV5-4 to TRBJ2-3; unclear D gene. Trimming pared 2 bases from V and 2 bases from J, leaving 6 bases between. The CDR3 length is 13 residues. The germline V gene has CDR1 SGHNT and CDR2 YYREEE (reference sequence). This CDR3 reads CASSFGLTDTQYF. The CDR3 coding sequence is TGTGCCAGCAGCTTCGGTCTCACAGATACGCAGTATTTT.

The genes are TRBV7-2 and TRBJ2-6; the D is unclear. Looked up from germline, CDR1 is SGHTA and CDR2 is FQGNSA. This CDR3 contains 15 residues. The germline V and J ends were trimmed by 2 bases and 0 bases, with 5 bases remaining between them. CDR3 bases: TGTGCCAGCAGCTTACAGACCTCTGGGGCCAACGTCCTGACTTTC. This encodes CASSLQTSGANVLTF. Drawing the rest from reference TRBV7-2 and TRBJ2-6, the complete variable domain is GAGVSQSPSNKVTEKGKDVELRCDPISGHTALYWYRQSLGQGLEFLIYFQGNSAPDKSGLPSDRFSAERTGGSVSTLTIQRTQQEDSAVYLCASSLQTSGANVLTFGAGSRLTVL.

The V and J genes are TRBV18 and TRBJ1-3, with no clear D. From germline, CDR1 is KGHSH and CDR2 LQKENI. V lost 3 bases to trimming and J lost 0 bases, with 9 bases between them. The length of the CDR3 is 15 residues. In DNA form, the CDR3 reads TGTGCCAGCTCACCTAATGCAGCCTCTGGAAACACCATATATTTT. This translates into CASSPNAASGNTIYF.

The genes are TRBV7-3 and TRBJ1-1; D is ambiguous. CDR3 size: 14 residues. V lost 0 bases, J lost 1 base, and 6 bases lay in between. Germline V gene sequence: CDR1 SGHTA, CDR2 FQGTGA. The CDR3 coding sequence is TGTGCCAGCAGCTTAACCGGTGAGAACACTGAAGCTTTCTTT. Encoded protein: CASSLTGENTEAFF.

CDR3 protein: CASSPTGGHPLQYF. The CDR3 DNA reads as TGTGCCAGCAGCCCCACAGGGGGTCATCCATTGCAGTACTTC. This chain joins TRBV6-5 and TRBJ2-7; 8 bases match TRBD1. In germline, CDR1 is MNHEY, CDR2 SVGAGI. This CDR3 has 14 amino acids. J was trimmed by 9 bases and V by 6 bases; bases with no gene match: 13.

This chain's CDR3 is CASSPPGPGSSYEQYF. The CDR3 DNA reads as TGTGCCAGCTCACCCCCAGGGCCCGGGAGCTCCTACGAGCAGTACTTC. The genes are TRBV18 and TRBJ2-7; tentatively, D is TRBD2 (6 bases). CDR1 and CDR2 (germline): KGHSH, LQKENI. V lost 3 bases and J lost 0, with 15 bases in between. The CDR3 runs 16 residues. Variable domain in full (rest from reference TRBV18 and TRBJ2-7): NAGVMQNPRHLVRRRGQEARLRCSPMKGHSHVYWYRQLPEEGLKFMVYLQKENIIDESGMPKERFSAEFPKEGPSILRIQQVVRGDSAAYFCASSPPGPGSSYEQYFGPGTRLTVT.

Concerning this clone: The sample carries other DNA sequences with the same CDR3. The rearrangement joins TRBV4-1 to TRBJ1-1; 9 bases line up with TRBD1. CDR3 length equals 15 residues. The germline CDR1 and CDR2 sequences are MGHRA and YSYEKL. V dropped 2 bases and J dropped 1; count of bases not matched to a gene: 2. CDR3 sequence: CASSQPGQGNTEAFF. The CDR3 DNA reads as TGCGCCAGCAGCCAACCGGGACAGGGGAACACTGAAGCTTTCTTT.

V usage is TRBV11-3 and J usage is TRBJ2-1; TRBD2 aligns across 7 bases. The germline V gene has CDR1 SGHNT and CDR2 YENEEA. The trim removed 5 bases at V and 9 bases at J, leaving 10 bases unmatched. The CDR3 has 14 amino acids. The chain's CDR3 is CASSGGGSLGEQFF. The CDR3 DNA reads as TGTGCCAGCAGCGGCGGCGGGAGTCTGGGTGAGCAGTTCTTC.

This rearrangement joins TRBV5-5 to TRBJ2-1; 8 bases are a match to TRBD2. CDR1 is SGHKS, CDR2 YYEKEE, per germline (reference sequence). J lost 2 bases, V lost 2 bases, and 3 bases had no gene match. The CDR3 has 15 amino acids. CDR3 DNA: TGTGCCAGCAGCTTACTAGCGGCTACCTACAATGAGCAGTTCTTC. It codes for CASSLLAATYNEQFF.

The table lists this clone with a count of one. The chain couples TRBV9 to TRBJ2-3, with D hard to call. Looked up from germline, CDR1 is SGDLS and CDR2 is YYNGEE. V lost 0 bases and J lost 6, with 5 bases in between. This CDR3 spans 12 amino acids. The CDR3 loop is CASSVGGDTQYF. The CDR3, as DNA: TGTGCCAGCAGCGTAGGAGGTGATACGCAGTATTTT. The full variable domain, rest sourced from reference TRBV9 and TRBJ2-3, is DSGVTQTPKHLITATGQRVTLRCSPRSGDLSVYWYQQSLDQGLQFLIQYYNGEERAKGNILERFSAQQFPDLHSELNLSSLELGDSALYFCASSVGGDTQYFGPGTRLTVL.

This sequence joins TRBV2 and TRBJ2-6; D gene unclear. V lost 6 bases, J lost 0 bases, and 12 bases lay in between. Germline loops: CDR1 SNHLY, CDR2 FYNNEI. The CDR3 contains 16 residues. The CDR3: CASSEPVNSGANVLTF. CDR3 nucleotide sequence: TGTGCCAGCAGCGAACCTGTAAACTCTGGGGCCAACGTCCTGACTTTC.

The CDR3 nucleotides are TGTGCCAGCTCACCACGTAGGACTGAAGCTTTCTTT. It yields the protein CASSPRRTEAFF. This chain connects TRBV18 to TRBJ1-1; D not resolved. V lost 1 base and J 5 bases, leaving 5 bases between the germline ends. The CDR3 length is 12 residues. Per germline, CDR1 KGHSH and CDR2 LQKENI.

The rearrangement joins TRBV18 to TRBJ2-1; TRBD2 is a possible D gene (6 bases). V was trimmed by 1 base and J by 2 bases, leaving 9 bases between them. The CDR3 loop spans 15 amino acids. The germline V gene has CDR1 KGHSH and CDR2 LQKENI. The CDR3 coding sequence is TGTGCCAGCTCACCACAGGGAGGTCCCTACAATGAGCAGTTCTTC. Protein sequence: CASSPQGGPYNEQFF.

The rearrangement uses TRBV3-1 (or the pseudogene TRBV3-2) and TRBJ1-5; D gene uncertain. Germline V gives CDR1 LGHDT, CDR2 YNNKEL (reference sequence). Trimming removed 3 bases at V and 7 bases at J, with 13 bases between. The CDR3 contains 14 residues. The CDR3 loop is CASSHDRVGQPQHF. The CDR3 DNA reads TGTGCCAGCAGCCATGACCGTGTGGGGCAGCCCCAGCATTTT.

V gene TRBV7-9 combines with J gene TRBJ2-7, with 7 bases matching TRBD1. The trim removed 2 bases at V and 6 bases at J, leaving 10 bases unmatched. Per the germline V gene, CDR1 is SEHNR and CDR2 is FQNEAQ (reference sequence). The CDR3 has 15 residues. Here the CDR3 reads CASSLFGTENSEQYF. As DNA, the CDR3 is TGTGCCAGCAGCTTATTTGGGACAGAAAACTCCGAGCAGTACTTC.

This clone was seen just once. This rearrangement joins TRBV27 to TRBJ1-1; D may be TRBD1 (5 bases). Trimming took 2 bases from V and 0 from J, leaving 10 bases between them. CDR3 length: 15 residues. Germline lookup yields CDR1 MNHEY and CDR2 SMNVEV (reference sequence). CDR3 coding DNA: TGTGCCAGCAGTTTACGACGGGACCTGAACACTGAAGCTTTCTTT. As protein: CASSLRRDLNTEAFF.

The V and J genes are TRBV30 and TRBJ2-7; 7 bases fit TRBD2. Germline CDR1 is GTSNPN and CDR2 is SVGIG (reference sequence). The J segment lost 4 bases and the V segment lost 0 bases, leaving 15 bases of the junction unmatched. The CDR3 has 17 residues. CDR3 sequence: CAWSVLLREGLRYEQYF. CDR3 nucleotides: TGTGCCTGGAGTGTACTTCTGAGGGAGGGCCTAAGGTACGAGCAGTACTTC.

The chain links TRBV7-2 to TRBJ2-5, with D tentatively TRBD1 (6 bases). Germline V CDR1 and CDR2: SGHTA, FQGNSA. The CDR3 is 14 amino acids. V lost 4 bases to trimming and J lost 1 base, with 10 bases between them. In DNA form, the CDR3 reads TGTGCCAGCAGCTCCATAGGGGGCCAAGAGACCCAGTACTTC. Amino acid sequence: CASSSIGGQETQYF.

This clone came up once. This rearrangement joins TRBV28 to TRBJ2-2; D unclear. Between the trimmed V and J ends, which lost 5 bases and 0 bases, there was a span of 13 bases. The CDR3 contains 16 residues. Germline V lookup: CDR1 MDHEN, CDR2 SYDVKM. CDR3 coding DNA: TGTGCCAGCAGTGCTCTAGGATTCGCGAACACCGGGGAGCTGTTTTTT. Protein: CASSALGFANTGELFF. The full variable domain, its missing parts supplied by reference TRBV28 and TRBJ2-2, is DVKVTQSSRYLVKRTGEKVFLECVQDMDHENMFWYRQDPGLGLRLIYFSYDVKMKEKGDIPEGYSVSREKKERFSLILESASTNQTSMYLCASSALGFANTGELFFGEGSRLTVL.

This clone occurred once. V and J are TRBV15 and TRBJ1-2, with 9 bases that match TRBD1. The CDR3 has 16 residues. The V segment lost 0 bases and the J segment 4 bases; nucleotides outside the gene matches: 6. CDR1 and CDR2 (germline): LNHNV, YYDKDF (reference sequence). The CDR3 nucleotides read TGTGCCACCAGCAGAGATGGGGAGGACAGGGGCTATGGCTACACCTTC. This sequence encodes CATSRDGEDRGYGYTF.

This chain joins TRBV19 and TRBJ1-5; the D gene is possibly TRBD1 (5 bases). The V gene lost 7 bases and the J gene lost 10 bases, with 20 bases spanning the gap. The CDR3 is made up of 14 amino acids. Germline V lookup: CDR1 LNHDA, CDR2 SQIVND (reference sequence). The CDR3 DNA sequence: TGTGCCAGTACCCTAGGGGACGGTTGGCCCCCCCAGCATTTT. Its protein is CASTLGDGWPPQHF.

The CDR3 here is CASSLDEGDYEQYV. CDR3 nucleotides: TGTGCCAGCAGCTTAGATGAGGGGGATTACGAGCAGTACGTC. This chain uses TRBV11-2 with TRBJ2-7; D perhaps matches TRBD1 (6 bases). V lost 0 bases, J lost 4 bases, and 10 bases lay in between. CDR1 is SGHAT, CDR2 FQNNGV, per germline. This CDR3 region has 14 residues.